These 26 T cell receptor beta chains originate from one sample sequenced in a study of blood T cell repertoires in COVID-19. Some clones are missing from TCRdb's copy, which holds only in-frame ones; the method was immunoSEQ multiplex PCR. The sample yields roughly 250,000 clones, 85% to 90% seen once. The sequenced material came from PBMCs or T cells enriched from blood (not recorded which). These receptors were obtained from a middle-aged man who had been exposed to COVID-19.

The rearrangement uses TRBV4-1 and TRBJ2-7; 12 positions match TRBD1. V trimming: 0 bases; J trimming: 6 bases; junction bases outside the gene matches: 6. CDR1 is MGHRA, CDR2 YSYEKL, per germline. The CDR3 consists of 16 residues. CDR3 loop: CASSQENRDRGLEQYF. The CDR3 coding sequence is TGCGCCAGCAGCCAAGAAAACCGGGACAGGGGGCTCGAGCAGTACTTC.

This sequence joins TRBV28 and TRBJ1-2; D is possibly TRBD1 (5 bases). The CDR3 is made up of 14 amino acids. The germline CDR1 and CDR2 sequences are MDHEN and SYDVKM. The V gene lost 4 bases and the J gene lost 7 bases, with 16 bases spanning the gap. The CDR3 sequence: CASSSIWGVAGYTF. The CDR3 DNA sequence: TGTGCCAGCAGTTCTATCTGGGGGGTTGCTGGCTACACCTTC.

This rearrangement joins TRBV5-1 to TRBJ1-2, with 11 bases identical to TRBD1. Germline V gene sequence: CDR1 SGHRS, CDR2 YFSETQ. J gave up 4 bases and V 2 bases, and 7 bases lay outside the gene matches. The CDR3 length is 16 residues. CDR3 region: CASSFRGQGVAYGYTF. In DNA, the CDR3 is TGCGCCAGCAGCTTCCGGGGACAGGGGGTCGCCTATGGCTACACCTTC.

CDR3 bases: TGTGCCAGCAGCAGACAGGGATTCGCAACTAATGAAAAACTGTTTTTT. Encoded protein: CASSRQGFATNEKLFF. The rearrangement uses TRBV7-8 and TRBJ1-4; 7 bases match TRBD1. The CDR3 runs 16 residues. Germline lookup yields CDR1 SGHVS and CDR2 FQNEAQ. The ends lost 5 bases at V and 0 bases at J; junction bases unmatched: 6.

The rearrangement joins TRBV18 to TRBJ2-1, with D tentatively TRBD1 (6 bases). V was clipped by 3 bases and J by 5 bases, with 11 bases between them. This CDR3 has 14 residues. Germline CDR1 reads KGHSH; CDR2 reads LQKENI. The CDR3 is CASSPGTPDNEQFF. As DNA, the CDR3 is TGTGCCAGCTCACCCGGGACACCCGACAATGAGCAGTTCTTC.

V and J are TRBV9 and TRBJ1-2, with 7 bases lining up with TRBD1. Unmatched junction bases numbered 7, after V lost 0 bases and J lost 5 bases. Looked up from germline, CDR1 is SGDLS and CDR2 is YYNGEE. The CDR3 loop spans 15 amino acids. CDR3 nucleotide sequence: TGTGCCAGCAGCGTAGAGGGGACAGCTTCTTATGGCTACACCTTC. The encoded protein is CASSVEGTASYGYTF.

The gene calls are TRBV2 and TRBJ1-1; TRBD1 matches at 7 bases. The germline gives CDR1 SNHLY, CDR2 FYNNEI. The V segment lost 4 bases and the J segment 7 bases; nucleotides outside the gene matches: 6. The CDR3 contains 13 residues. The CDR3 nucleotides are TGTGCCAGCAGTGGCAGGAGACAGGGTGAAGCTTTCTTT. This translates into CASSGRRQGEAFF. Full variable domain (remainder filled in from reference TRBV2 and TRBJ1-1): EPEVTQTPSHQVTQMGQEVILRCVPISNHLYFYWYRQILGQKVEFLVSFYNNEISEKSEIFDDQFSVERPDGSNFTLKIRSTKLEDSAMYFCASSGRRQGEAFFGQGTRLTVV.

The chain carries TRBV5-1 and TRBJ2-7; no definite D call. Germline assignment: CDR1 SGHRS and CDR2 YFSETQ. The CDR3 spans 16 residues. Trimming removed 4 bases from V and 6 bases from J, with 23 bases in between. CDR3 residues: CASSRLGVVPSSEQYF. CDR3 bases: TGCGCCAGCAGCCGCCTAGGTGTTGTCCCCTCATCCGAGCAGTACTTC.

V gene TRBV3-1 (or the pseudogene TRBV3-2) combines with J gene TRBJ2-1, with 13 positions matching TRBD2. Germline V gives CDR1 LGHDT, CDR2 YNNKEL (reference sequence). This CDR3 is built from 19 residues. V dropped 2 bases and J dropped 2; count of bases not matched to a gene: 9. The CDR3 region is CASSQKATSGGHTYNEQFF. DNA of the CDR3: TGTGCCAGCAGCCAAAAGGCGACTAGCGGGGGGCACACCTACAATGAGCAGTTCTTC.

The genes are TRBV28 and TRBJ1-2; 8 bases align to TRBD1. V lost 8 bases to trimming and J lost 5 bases; unmatched junction nucleotides: 13. The CDR3 is 15 amino acids. Germline-derived CDR1 and CDR2 are MDHEN and SYDVKM. The CDR3 loop is CASQGGQGSRYGYTF. CDR3 nucleotides: TGTGCCAGCCAGGGCGGACAGGGAAGTCGGTATGGCTACACCTTC.

This chain uses TRBV19 with TRBJ1-2; maybe TRBD1 (6 bases). V was trimmed by 3 bases and J by 1 base, leaving 9 bases between them. From germline, CDR1 is LNHDA and CDR2 SQIVND (reference sequence). The CDR3 contains 14 residues. CDR3 in DNA: TGTGCCAGTAGTATGTGGGGGCTTAACTATGGCTACACCTTC. Protein sequence: CASSMWGLNYGYTF.

The V and J genes are TRBV28 and TRBJ2-7, with D unclear. The CDR3 runs to 10 residues. CDR1 and CDR2 from the germline V gene are MDHEN and SYDVKM. This CDR3 reads CARPTPPRHV. The DNA of the CDR3 is TGTGCCAGACCTACCCCCCCCAGGCACGTC.

This clone was counted only a few times. V usage is TRBV5-1 and J usage is TRBJ2-1; TRBD1 matches at 7 bases. CDR3 length: 14 amino acids. The germline V gene has CDR1 SGHRS and CDR2 YFSETQ. Trimming at V came to 2 bases and at J to 7 bases, leaving 6 bases not matched to a gene. DNA for the CDR3: TGCGCCAGCAGCTTTTTGAACAGGGGAAATGAGCAGTTCTTC. Translation: CASSFLNRGNEQFF.

CDR3 sequence (DNA): TGTGCCAGTAGTACCACAGGGGGCGGCTACACCTTC. Encoded protein: CASSTTGGGYTF. The rearrangement links TRBV19 to TRBJ1-2; 9 bases match TRBD1. Germline V gene data show CDR1 as LNHDA and CDR2 as SQIVND (reference sequence). The CDR3 runs to 12 residues. With 4 bases clipped from V and 8 bases from J, the junction kept 2 bases outside the gene matches. The full variable domain, with the rest looked up from reference TRBV19 and TRBJ1-2, is DGGITQSPKYLFRKEGQNVTLSCEQNLNHDAMYWYRQDPGQGLRLIYYSQIVNDFQKGDIAEGYSVSREKKESFPLTVTSAQKNPTAFYLCASSTTGGGYTFGSGTRLTVV.

The CDR3 loop reads CASSSHITYGYTF. The CDR3 nucleotides are TGTGCCAGCAGTTCACACATTACATATGGCTACACCTTC. This rearrangement joins TRBV6-5 to TRBJ1-2; D ambiguous. This CDR3 spans 13 amino acids. Germline V gene data show CDR1 as MNHEY and CDR2 as SVGAGI. The V end was cut by 4 bases, the J end by 5 bases, with 11 bases between.

The chain joins TRBV5-1 to TRBJ1-1, with 7 bases lining up with TRBD1. With V trimmed by 4 bases and J by 2 bases, 11 bases remained unmatched. CDR1 SGHRS and CDR2 YFSETQ come from the germline V gene. The CDR3 contains 16 residues. CDR3 protein: CASSGGSTGTNTEAFF. The CDR3, as DNA: TGCGCCAGCAGCGGAGGGTCGACAGGGACCAACACTGAAGCTTTCTTT. The full variable domain, with the rest looked up from reference TRBV5-1 and TRBJ1-1, is KAGVTQTPRYLIKTRGQQVTLSCSPISGHRSVSWYQQTPGQGLQFLFEYFSETQRNKGNFPGRFSGRQFSNSRSEMNVSTLELGDSALYLCASSGGSTGTNTEAFFGQGTRLTVV.

The chain joins TRBV7-2 to TRBJ1-2; D call uncertain. The CDR3 runs to 14 residues. Germline V gene lookup returns CDR1 SGHTA and CDR2 FQGNSA. Trimming removed 7 bases at V and 4 bases at J, with 16 bases between. CDR3 residues: CASNALVLSYGYTF. The CDR3 nucleotides are TGTGCCAGCAACGCCCTGGTGCTCAGCTATGGCTACACCTTC.

CDR3 bases: TGCGCCAGCAGCTTGCTTGGACAGGGGAACTATGGCTACACCTTC. It encodes CASSLLGQGNYGYTF. This sequence joins TRBV5-1 and TRBJ1-2; 9 bases align to TRBD1. V was clipped by 1 base and J by 2 bases; unmatched bases: 3. The CDR3 loop spans 15 amino acids. Germline V gene lookup returns CDR1 SGHRS and CDR2 YFSETQ.

The V gene is TRBV11-2, the J gene TRBJ1-4, with 7 bases fitting TRBD1. The CDR3 is 19 residues long. CDR1 and CDR2 (germline): SGHAT, FQNNGV. The junction had 25 bases not matched to a gene; V was cut back by 5 bases and J by 10 bases. The CDR3 spells CASSPIRTGDTPLSRKLFF. The CDR3 DNA is TGTGCCAGCAGCCCGATCCGGACAGGCGATACCCCACTCTCCCGAAAACTGTTTTTT.

V gene TRBV5-1 combines with J gene TRBJ1-6; TRBD1 agrees at 7 bases. Germline V gene data show CDR1 as SGHRS and CDR2 as YFSETQ. J gave up 8 bases and V 3 bases, and 8 bases lay outside the gene matches. The CDR3 runs to 15 residues. CDR3 region: CASSSWTGGHSPLHF. The CDR3, as DNA: TGCGCCAGCAGCTCCTGGACAGGCGGACATTCACCCCTCCACTTT.

This clone has just one count. This CDR3 reads CASSPGAYEQYF. The CDR3 DNA reads as TGTGCCAGCAGTCCAGGGGCCTACGAGCAGTACTTC. The V call is TRBV2, the J call TRBJ2-7; perhaps TRBD1 as D (6 bases). Germline CDR1 SNHLY, CDR2 FYNNEI. This CDR3 is 12 amino acids long. Trimming took 5 bases from V and 2 from J, leaving 7 bases between them. Full variable domain (rest looked up from reference TRBV2 and TRBJ2-7): EPEVTQTPSHQVTQMGQEVILRCVPISNHLYFYWYRQILGQKVEFLVSFYNNEISEKSEIFDDQFSVERPDGSNFTLKIRSTKLEDSAMYFCASSPGAYEQYFGPGTRLTVT.

J is TRBJ2-3 and V is TRBV3-1 (or the pseudogene TRBV3-2); TRBD1 might be the D (6 bases). Germline CDR1 and CDR2: LGHDT and YNNKEL (reference sequence). Trimming pared 5 bases from V and 4 bases from J, leaving 10 bases between. The CDR3 totals 13 residues. The CDR3, as DNA: TGTGCCAGCAGCTCAGGGGTTCCAGATACGCAGTATTTT. It is translated as CASSSGVPDTQYF.

This sequence joins TRBV6-5 and TRBJ1-2; 9 bases match TRBD1. The ends lost 1 base at V and 7 bases at J; junction bases unmatched: 4. There are 14 residues in the CDR3. Germline V gene sequence: CDR1 MNHEY, CDR2 SVGAGI. CDR3 nucleotide sequence: TGTGCCAGCAGTTACTACGGGACAGGGATTGGCTACACCTTC. Residues: CASSYYGTGIGYTF.

This sequence joins TRBV6-5 and TRBJ1-4; weak D call: TRBD1 (6 bases). This CDR3 is 14 amino acids long. V was pared by 5 bases and J by 5 bases, with 12 bases between. CDR1 and CDR2 (germline): MNHEY, SVGAGI. The DNA of the CDR3 is TGTGCCAGCAGTCCAGGGGCCGCGAATGAAAAACTGTTTTTT. Its translation is CASSPGAANEKLFF.

The gene calls are TRBV4-1 and TRBJ2-4, with 11 bases fitting TRBD2. Trimming at V came to 5 bases and at J to 5 bases, leaving 8 bases not matched to a gene. Germline V lookup: CDR1 MGHRA, CDR2 YSYEKL. CDR3 length: 16 amino acids. This CDR3 reads CASSSIAGGTENIQYF. CDR3 nucleotide sequence: TGCGCCAGCAGCTCCATAGCGGGGGGGACTGAAAACATTCAGTACTTC.

The chain carries TRBV6-5 and TRBJ1-2; 10 positions match TRBD1. The CDR3 spans 14 residues. With V trimmed by 6 bases and J by 2 bases, 3 bases remained unmatched. Germline V gives CDR1 MNHEY, CDR2 SVGAGI. CDR3 in amino acids: CASRLGQGNYGYTF. The CDR3 DNA reads TGTGCCAGCAGGCTGGGACAGGGGAACTATGGCTACACCTTC.